These 20 T cell receptor beta chains share one sample of origin, sequenced in a study of cytomegalovirus exposure and HLA in healthy donors. In the PCR, 60 Vbeta and 13 Jbeta primers were used. The assay was immunoSEQ multiplex PCR, and TCRdb's table has in-frame clones only and misses some. Seen here are 80,000 to 95,000 clones, about three quarters observed once, and the top ten hold roughly 15%. The sample was PBMCs. The receptors derive from a woman aged 45-65 years in good health and CMV-seropositive.

The chain uses TRBV6-1 and TRBJ2-5; D gene unclear. The J call could be wrong; TRBJ2-7 is a better fit for the DNA end. This CDR3 has 13 amino acids. Germline loops: CDR1 MNHNS, CDR2 SASEGT. The CDR3, as DNA: TGTGCCAGCAGTGAATCGGGTTCCTACGAGCAGTACTTC. Its protein product is CASSESGSYEQYF.

This clone was observed a few times. A read error may produce the germline difference seen at one junction end. This chain uses TRBV7-9 with TRBJ2-1, with D unresolved. The germline V gene encodes CDR1 SEHNR and CDR2 FQNEAQ (reference sequence). The CDR3 consists of 11 residues. The CDR3 region is CSSSPTGEQFF. CDR3 sequence (DNA): TGTTCCAGCAGCCCCACTGGTGAGCAGTTCTTC.

The chain recombines TRBV4-1 with TRBJ1-4; TRBD1 matches at 12 bases. This CDR3 is built from 21 residues. Germline assignment: CDR1 MGHRA and CDR2 YSYEKL. Germline trimming cut 4 bases from V and 0 bases from J; bases unmatched to any gene: 15. The CDR3 DNA reads as TGCGCCAGCAGCCTCTGGCGGGGGACAGGGGGCAATGATGCAACTAATGAAAAACTGTTTTTT. Amino acids: CASSLWRGTGGNDATNEKLFF.

The chain uses TRBV10-1 and TRBJ2-1; D unresolved. The V end lost 8 bases, the J end lost 0 bases, and 8 bases lay between the germline ends. The CDR3 has 13 residues. Germline-derived CDR1 and CDR2 are WNHNN and SYGVQD (reference sequence). CDR3: CASAGSSYNEQFF. The CDR3 DNA sequence: TGCGCCAGCGCTGGCAGCTCCTACAATGAGCAGTTCTTC.

The chain joins TRBV11-2 to TRBJ1-4; D remains unclear. Germline CDR1 is SGHAT and CDR2 is FQNNGV. Trimming took off 5 bases at V and 4 bases at J, with 11 bases between the two ends. This CDR3 region has 14 residues. The CDR3 sequence: CASSTDTFNEKLFF. In DNA form, the CDR3 reads TGTGCCAGCAGCACCGACACCTTTAATGAAAAACTGTTTTTT.

This clone was picked up a small number of times. V is TRBV7-6 and J is TRBJ1-2, with D possibly TRBD1 on 6 matching bases. Looked up from germline, CDR1 is SGHVS and CDR2 is FNYEAQ. V was trimmed by 5 bases and J by 8 bases, leaving 21 bases between them. The CDR3 length is 15 residues. This CDR3 reads CASSPNEGGLGGYTF. CDR3 DNA: TGTGCCAGCAGCCCGAACGAGGGGGGGCTGGGCGGCTACACCTTC.

This clone was seen just once. The chain joins TRBV5-1 to TRBJ1-1, with no clear D. The V gene's germline CDR1 is SGHRS and CDR2 YFSETQ. CDR3 length: 15 amino acids. V was pared by 0 bases and J by 1 base, with 10 bases between. The CDR3 region is CASSLGPSGNTEAFF. The CDR3, as DNA: TGCGCCAGCAGCTTGGGGCCATCTGGGAACACTGAAGCTTTCTTT.

CDR3 amino acids: CASREGAYEQYF. For the CDR3, the DNA is TGTGCCAGCAGGGAAGGGGCCTACGAGCAGTACTTC. This chain connects TRBV28 to TRBJ2-7; possibly TRBD1 for D (5 bases). V was shortened by 6 bases and J by 2 bases, with 8 bases between the two germline ends. CDR3 length equals 12 residues. CDR1 and CDR2 (germline): MDHEN, SYDVKM.

J is TRBJ2-7 and V is TRBV15; 12 bases line up with TRBD2. CDR3 length: 14 residues. The germline V gene encodes CDR1 LNHNV and CDR2 YYDKDF (reference sequence). V shed 7 bases, J shed 5 bases, and the junction held 6 bases outside the gene matches. Written as DNA, the CDR3 is TGTGCCACCACTAGGACTAGCGGGAAAGACGAGCAGTACTTC. This sequence encodes CATTRTSGKDEQYF.

This clone was observed a handful of times. V is TRBV21-1 and J is TRBJ1-5. TRBV21-1 is marked as a pseudogene. This CDR3 has 19 amino acids. CDR3 in amino acids: CARTKWLPHIYSGNQPQHF. The CDR3 DNA sequence: TGTGCCAGGACCAAATGGTTGCCTCACATTTACAGCGGTAATCAGCCCCAGCATTTT.

This clone occurred once. The chain has TRBV5-5 and TRBJ2-2, with 7 nucleotides matching TRBD1. CDR1 and CDR2 (germline): SGHKS, YYEKEE (reference sequence). The ends lost 3 bases at V and 7 bases at J; junction bases unmatched: 9. The CDR3 extends over 15 amino acids. This chain's CDR3 is CASSSHQGGYGELFF. In DNA, the CDR3 is TGTGCCAGCAGCTCCCACCAAGGGGGCTACGGGGAGCTGTTTTTT.

This chain uses TRBV5-6 with TRBJ2-7, with no clear D. Germline V gene sequence: CDR1 SGHDT, CDR2 YYEEEE. CDR3 length: 14 amino acids. Trimming removed 2 bases at V and 2 bases at J, with 11 bases between. The CDR3 DNA follows: TGTGCCAGCAGCTTTCCTTTTTCTACCTACGAGCAGTACTTC. This sequence encodes CASSFPFSTYEQYF.

This clone was detected only a few times. The V and J genes are TRBV21-1 and TRBJ2-1; the listed D gene, TRBD2, was not tested against the DNA. TRBV21-1 is a pseudogene segment. The CDR3 runs 17 residues. CDR3 loop: CASSKGSTSGRFYEQFF. CDR3 nucleotide sequence: TGTGCCAGCAGCAAAGGTAGTACTAGCGGGAGGTTCTATGAGCAGTTCTTC.

This clone was seen just once. The rearrangement uses TRBV28 and TRBJ1-5, with TRBD1 as a possible D gene (5 bases). CDR3 length: 15 residues. Trimming shortened V by 3 bases and J by 7 bases, and 16 bases separated the two germline ends. Looked up from germline, CDR1 is MDHEN and CDR2 is SYDVKM. The CDR3 protein is CASSLDTDGGQPQHF. CDR3 in DNA: TGTGCCAGCAGTTTGGACACGGACGGGGGGCAGCCCCAGCATTTT.

This clone was counted only a few times. This chain joins TRBV28 and TRBJ1-5; no reliable D call. The CDR3 has 18 amino acids. CDR1 and CDR2 from the germline V gene are MDHEN and SYDVKM. With 7 bases removed from V and 3 bases from J, the gap between germline ends came to 25 bases. As DNA, the CDR3 is TGTGCCAGCAAGTCATTCGCGAAAGCGGGTGGGGACAATCAGCCCCAGCATTTT. Amino acids: CASKSFAKAGGDNQPQHF.

This clone showed up just once. The CDR3 is CASRGTSGTSDTQYF. The CDR3 nucleotides read TGTGCCAGTCGGGGGACTAGCGGGACGTCAGATACGCAGTATTTT. This chain uses TRBV2 with TRBJ2-3, with TRBD2 identical over 13 bases. The CDR3 covers 15 residues. Trimming cost V 9 bases and J 4 bases; bases outside gene matches: 7. Germline-derived CDR1 and CDR2 are SNHLY and FYNNEI.

This chain connects TRBV18 to TRBJ2-7; 7 bases fit TRBD1. This CDR3 has 14 amino acids. J was trimmed by 7 bases and V by 2 bases; bases with no gene match: 8. The germline V gene encodes CDR1 KGHSH and CDR2 LQKENI. The CDR3 reads CASSPATGLGEQYF. CDR3 DNA: TGTGCCAGCTCACCAGCGACAGGGCTTGGAGAGCAGTACTTC.

The V call is TRBV4-1, the J call TRBJ2-7; 10 bases are shared with TRBD1. This CDR3 spans 17 amino acids. V was pared by 1 base and J by 0 bases, with 6 bases of the junction left unmatched. Per the germline V gene, CDR1 is MGHRA and CDR2 is YSYEKL. The CDR3 DNA reads TGCGCCAGCAGCCAAGGGACAGGGGGAGCTAGCTCCTACGAGCAGTACTTC. Amino acid sequence: CASSQGTGGASSYEQYF.

V is TRBV7-2 and J is TRBJ2-6; D not certain. Germline CDR1 SGHTA, CDR2 FQGNSA. V was cut by 2 bases and J by 2 bases, with 7 bases left in between. The CDR3 spans 15 residues. CDR3 coding DNA: TGTGCCAGCAGCTTAAGTCAGGCTGGGGCCAACGTCCTGACTTTC. It specifies CASSLSQAGANVLTF.

J is TRBJ2-7 and V is TRBV25-1, with D unresolved. Trimming took 5 bases from V and 0 from J, leaving 11 bases between them. The CDR3 has 14 residues. Germline CDR1 reads MGHDK; CDR2 reads SYGVNS. CDR3 sequence reads: CASSSTPHSYEQYF. In nucleotides, the CDR3 is TGTGCCAGCAGTTCCACACCACACTCCTACGAGCAGTACTTC.